This T cell receptor beta chain was recorded in a study of blood T cells in healthy people across ages. A second 7 to 11 cycle PCR used barcoded and J-beta primers. TCRdb ran MiXCR on the 5' RACE reads and lists one entry per CDR3 protein. The top ten hold about 12% of the sample, which has around 1,100,000 distinct CDR3 sequences, around two fifths seen once. The CDR3 has 14 residues. V gave up 3 bases and J gave up 6 bases, with 11 bases separating them. Germline-derived CDR1 and CDR2 are LGHNA and YSLEER. The sequence was obtained from a man between 18 and 35 years old in good health. The sample taken for sequencing was blood. The chain combines TRBV4-3 with TRBJ1-4; D gene uncertain. The CDR3 loop is CASSQTDPDEKLFF. The CDR3, as DNA: TGCGCCAGCAGCCAGACTGACCCAGATGAAAAACTGTTTTTT.